The 17 T cell receptor beta chains below all came from one sample that was sequenced in a study of T-cell memory formation after mild COVID-19. TCRdb called the 5' RACE reads again in MiXCR, with one record for every CDR3 protein. The sample shows some 30,000 distinct CDR3 sequences, around 7% of them seen only once. The specimen sequenced was PBMCs or a T cell subset sorted from them (not recorded which). These receptors originate from an adult woman who had mild COVID-19 (a few samples of this study predate the infection). Cell type and time point are not known.

This clonotype has a count of ten or more. The V call is TRBV9, the J call TRBJ1-1; possibly TRBD1 for D (6 bases). The V gene's germline CDR1 is SGDLS and CDR2 YYNGEE. V was shortened by 3 bases and J by 2 bases, with 11 bases between the two germline ends. CDR3 length: 14 residues. The CDR3 sequence is CASSGGGANTEAFF. The CDR3 DNA is TGTGCCAGCAGCGGGGGGGGCGCAAACACTGAAGCTTTCTTT.

This clonotype has ten or more counts. V gene TRBV2 combines with J gene TRBJ2-5; 7 bases align to TRBD1. Trimming cost V 4 bases and J 5 bases; bases outside gene matches: 4. In germline, CDR1 is SNHLY, CDR2 FYNNEI. The CDR3 sequence is 13 residues long. CDR3 region: CASSVDRVETQYF. The CDR3 DNA sequence: TGTGCCAGCAGTGTTGACAGGGTGGAGACCCAGTACTTC.

The chain links TRBV14 to TRBJ2-7; D gene unclear. V lost 3 bases and J 0 bases, leaving 3 bases between the germline ends. This CDR3 spans 12 amino acids. Germline V gives CDR1 SGHDN, CDR2 FVKESK. The CDR3 bases are TGTGCCAGCAGCCATAGCTCCTACGAGCAGTACGTC. Translating gives CASSHSSYEQYV.

This clonotype was found many times. The J gene is TRBJ1-1, the V gene TRBV10-3; 7 nucleotides align to TRBD1. Per germline, CDR1 ENHRY and CDR2 SYGVKD. V was clipped by 3 bases and J by 6 bases; unmatched bases: 28. The CDR3 runs 21 residues. CDR3 bases: TGTGCCATCAGTGATAGAAGGGGTCGACAGGGAGGCCGTGGGGGTGTCTCTGAAGCTTTCTTT. Amino acids: CAISDRRGRQGGRGGVSEAFF.

Many counts were recorded for this clonotype. This CDR3 reads CASSLEASGGINEQFF. Here the CDR3 DNA reads TGCGCCAGCAGCTTGGAGGCTAGCGGGGGGATCAATGAGCAGTTCTTC. The chain has TRBV5-1 and TRBJ2-1; 11 nucleotides match TRBD2. The trim removed 0 bases at V and 6 bases at J, leaving 5 bases unmatched. CDR3 length: 16 amino acids. CDR1 and CDR2 (germline): SGHRS, YFSETQ.

This clonotype was observed many times. The CDR3 loop reads CASSSLAGVETQYF. Here the CDR3 DNA reads TGTGCCAGCAGCTCCTTAGCGGGAGTGGAGACCCAGTACTTC. The chain uses TRBV11-2 and TRBJ2-5; TRBD2 matches at 9 bases. V lost 4 bases and J lost 5; bases outside the gene matches: 5. Germline V lookup: CDR1 SGHAT, CDR2 FQNNGV. This CDR3 is 14 amino acids long.

J is TRBJ2-2 and V is TRBV11-3; 9 positions match TRBD1. V lost 1 base, J lost 0 bases, and 3 bases stayed unmatched. The CDR3 has 17 amino acids. CDR1 is SGHNT, CDR2 YENEEA, per germline. The CDR3 region has the DNA TGTGCCAGCAGCTTAGGGACAGGGGCGGCGAACACCGGGGAGCTGTTTTTT. As protein: CASSLGTGAANTGELFF.

In this sample, this clonotype turned up many times. The CDR3 DNA is TGCAGTGCTAGAATGGGTTACTCTGGAAACACCATATATTTT. It specifies CSARMGYSGNTIYF. The V gene is TRBV20-1, the J gene TRBJ1-3; D is ambiguous. The germline V gene has CDR1 DFQATT and CDR2 SNEGSKA (reference sequence). The CDR3 runs to 14 residues. V was shortened by 2 bases and J by 0 bases, with 8 bases between the two germline ends.

This clonotype has a count of ten or more. The chain has TRBV10-3 and TRBJ2-3; D perhaps matches TRBD1 (5 bases). This CDR3 has 14 residues. Trimming left V 5 bases short and J 2 bases short, with 11 bases between. The germline gives CDR1 ENHRY, CDR2 SYGVKD. The CDR3 loop reads CAISLQGVTDTQYF. CDR3 nucleotides: TGTGCCATCAGTCTACAAGGGGTCACAGATACGCAGTATTTT.

This clonotype was detected ten times or more. This sequence joins TRBV6-5 and TRBJ1-5; TRBD1 aligns across 11 bases. Trimming removed 6 bases from V and 3 bases from J; junction bases left unmatched: 13. Germline loops: CDR1 MNHEY, CDR2 SVGAGI. The CDR3 spans 18 residues. The CDR3 nucleotides are TGTGCCAGCAGCCTCAATTACGGGACAGGGGGTTCCAATCAGCCCCAGCATTTT. Translating gives CASSLNYGTGGSNQPQHF.

This clonotype came up many times. V gene TRBV18 combines with J gene TRBJ2-3; D ambiguous. Trimming cost V 3 bases and J 2 bases, with 3 bases left between them. This CDR3 has 12 residues. Per the germline V gene, CDR1 is KGHSH and CDR2 is LQKENI. Here the CDR3 DNA reads TGTGCCAGCTCACCCTACACAGATACGCAGTATTTT. This translates into CASSPYTDTQYF.

This clonotype was seen many times. The chain joins TRBV15 to TRBJ2-1; D remains unclear. There are 12 residues in the CDR3. Germline CDR1 LNHNV, CDR2 YYDKDF (reference sequence). Trimming pared 3 bases from V and 7 bases from J, leaving 7 bases between. The CDR3 region is CATSRDGNEQFF. In nucleotides, the CDR3 is TGTGCCACCAGCAGGGATGGAAATGAGCAGTTCTTC.

The chain has TRBV6-4 and TRBJ1-1; 7 bases line up with TRBD1. The CDR3 covers 15 residues. Trimming took 8 bases from V and 4 from J; bases not matched to a gene: 13. Germline CDR1 MRHNA, CDR2 SNTAGT. The CDR3 sequence: CASSINTGAGTEAFF. DNA for the CDR3: TGTGCCAGCTCGATTAATACAGGGGCGGGCACTGAAGCTTTCTTT.

This clonotype was recorded at least ten times. The chain combines TRBV2 with TRBJ1-1; possible D gene TRBD1, 6 bases. Per the germline V gene, CDR1 is SNHLY and CDR2 is FYNNEI. This CDR3 is built from 13 residues. Trimming removed 6 bases from V and 2 bases from J, with 10 bases in between. The CDR3 DNA sequence: TGTGCCAGCAGCCGGACAGCAAACACTGAAGCTTTCTTT. Its protein product is CASSRTANTEAFF.

This clonotype was seen repeatedly, ten times or more. J is TRBJ2-7 and V is TRBV6-6; unclear D gene. Per the germline V gene, CDR1 is MNHNY and CDR2 is SVGAGI (reference sequence). The CDR3 loop spans 14 amino acids. V was pared by 7 bases and J by 3 bases, with 16 bases between. In DNA, the CDR3 is TGTGCCAGCAAGGCACCAGGAGATCTCTACGAGCAGTACTTC. Its translation: CASKAPGDLYEQYF.

This clonotype has only one observation. V is TRBV12-5 and J is TRBJ2-1; D tentatively fits TRBD1 or TRBD2 (5 bases each). This CDR3 has 17 residues. V gave up 3 bases and J gave up 6 bases, with 21 bases separating them. Germline CDR1 LGHNT, CDR2 FRNRAP. In DNA form, the CDR3 reads TGTGCTAGTGGTTTCTTCCTTAGGGACGGTTATCGCAATGAGCAGTTCTTC. Its protein is CASGFFLRDGYRNEQFF.

This clonotype has at least ten counts. The chain uses TRBV5-1 and TRBJ2-1, with 10 bases matching TRBD2. V dropped 4 bases and J dropped 3; count of bases not matched to a gene: 7. There are 16 residues in the CDR3. CDR1 is SGHRS and CDR2 is YFSETQ in the germline V gene. CDR3 region: CASSPGSGGYYNEQFF. DNA of the CDR3: TGCGCCAGCAGCCCCGGTAGCGGGGGGTACTACAATGAGCAGTTCTTC.